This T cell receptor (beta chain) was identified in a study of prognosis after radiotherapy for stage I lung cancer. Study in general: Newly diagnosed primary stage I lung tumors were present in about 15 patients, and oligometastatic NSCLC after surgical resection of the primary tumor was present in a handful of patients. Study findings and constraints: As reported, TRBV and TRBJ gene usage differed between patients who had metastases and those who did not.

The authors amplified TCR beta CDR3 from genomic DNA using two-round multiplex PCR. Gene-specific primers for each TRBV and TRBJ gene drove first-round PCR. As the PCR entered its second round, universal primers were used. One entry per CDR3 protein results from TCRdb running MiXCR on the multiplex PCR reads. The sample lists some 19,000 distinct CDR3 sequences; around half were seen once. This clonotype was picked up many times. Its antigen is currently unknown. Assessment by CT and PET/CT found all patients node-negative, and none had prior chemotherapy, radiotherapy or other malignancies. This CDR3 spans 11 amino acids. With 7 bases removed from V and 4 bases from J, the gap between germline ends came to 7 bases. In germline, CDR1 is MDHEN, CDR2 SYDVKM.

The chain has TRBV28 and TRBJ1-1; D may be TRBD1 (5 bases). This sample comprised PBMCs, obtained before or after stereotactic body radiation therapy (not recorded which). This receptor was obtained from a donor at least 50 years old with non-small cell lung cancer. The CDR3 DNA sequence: TGTGCCAGCAACGGGGGCACTGAAGCTTTCTTT. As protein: CASNGGTEAFF.